The table lists the clone carrying this T cell receptor (beta chain) with many counts. What it binds is not known. This record belongs to a study of T cell repertoires in cytomegalovirus infection. Overall study context: It can be stated that public TCR beta signatures indicated CMV infection as well as a matching HLA type. Study-wide results and limits: CMV-specific HLA-C-restricted TCR beta clonotypes dominated the ex vivo response.

The J segment lost 5 bases and the V segment lost 1 base, leaving 5 bases of the junction unmatched. There are 15 residues in the CDR3. Germline CDR1 and CDR2: MDHEN and SYDVKM. TCRdb reprocessed the reads with MiXCR, giving one entry per CDR3 protein. The sample lists about 240,000 distinct CDR3 sequences, 10% to 15% occurring once. The sequencing sample was made of PBMCs. This chain uses TRBV28 with TRBJ2-7; TRBD1 matches at 10 bases. The receptor's source is a human donor in good health (CMV status not recorded). Some clones in this sample may be carry-over from other donors' samples. CDR3 amino acids: CASSLSTGGRNEQYF. CDR3 coding DNA: TGTGCCAGCAGTTTATCGACAGGGGGCAGGAACGAGCAGTACTTC.